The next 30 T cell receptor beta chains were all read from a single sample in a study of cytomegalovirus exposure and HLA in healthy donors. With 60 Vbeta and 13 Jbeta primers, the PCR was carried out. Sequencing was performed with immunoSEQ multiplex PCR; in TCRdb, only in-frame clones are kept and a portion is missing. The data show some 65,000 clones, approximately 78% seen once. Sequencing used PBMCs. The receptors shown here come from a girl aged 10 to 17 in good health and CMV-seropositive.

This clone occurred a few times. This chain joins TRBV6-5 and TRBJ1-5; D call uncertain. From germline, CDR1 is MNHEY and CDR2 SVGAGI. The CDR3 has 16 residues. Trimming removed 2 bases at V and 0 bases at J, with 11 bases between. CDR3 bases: TGTGCCAGCAGTTACGGAGGAAGGGATAGCAATCAGCCCCAGCATTTT. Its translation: CASSYGGRDSNQPQHF.

The CDR3 sequence is CASRTGDYTGELFF. The CDR3 nucleotides read TGTGCCAGCAGGACAGGGGACTACACCGGGGAGCTGTTTTTT. This rearrangement joins TRBV7-7 to TRBJ2-2, with 8 positions matching TRBD1. J gave up 3 bases and V 6 bases, and 3 bases lay outside the gene matches. In germline, CDR1 is SSHAT, CDR2 FNYEAQ (reference sequence). This CDR3 has 14 amino acids.

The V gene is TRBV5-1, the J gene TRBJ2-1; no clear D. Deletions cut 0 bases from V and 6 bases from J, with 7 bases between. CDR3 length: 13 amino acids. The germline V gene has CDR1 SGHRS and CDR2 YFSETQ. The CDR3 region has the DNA TGCGCCAGCAGCTTGGACAGAAGCAATGAGCAGTTCTTC. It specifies CASSLDRSNEQFF.

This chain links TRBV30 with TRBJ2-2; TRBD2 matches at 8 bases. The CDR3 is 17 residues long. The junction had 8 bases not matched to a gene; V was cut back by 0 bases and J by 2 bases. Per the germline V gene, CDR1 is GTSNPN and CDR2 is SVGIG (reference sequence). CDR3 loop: CAWSVMASGLNTGELFF. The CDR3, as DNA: TGTGCCTGGAGTGTAATGGCTAGCGGGCTTAACACCGGGGAGCTGTTTTTT.

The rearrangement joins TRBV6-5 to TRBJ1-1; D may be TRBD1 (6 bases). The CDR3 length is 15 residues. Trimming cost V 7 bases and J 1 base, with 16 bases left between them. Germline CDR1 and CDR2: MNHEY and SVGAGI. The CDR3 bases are TGTGCCAGCATCCAACAGGGTTTTCAGAACACTGAAGCTTTCTTT. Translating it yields CASIQQGFQNTEAFF.

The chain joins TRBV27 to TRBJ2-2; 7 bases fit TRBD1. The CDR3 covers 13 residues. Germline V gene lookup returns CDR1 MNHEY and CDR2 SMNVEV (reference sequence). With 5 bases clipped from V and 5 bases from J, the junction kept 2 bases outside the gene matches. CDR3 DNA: TGTGCCAGCAGTGAGACAGGGACCGGGGAGCTGTTTTTT. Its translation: CASSETGTGELFF.

The CDR3 DNA sequence: TGTGCCAGCTCACCGGAGCTGCAGCGTTCAGATACGCAGTATTTT. Translated, it gives CASSPELQRSDTQYF. The gene calls are TRBV18 and TRBJ2-3; no reliable D call. In germline, CDR1 is KGHSH, CDR2 LQKENI. V was trimmed by 3 bases and J by 4 bases, leaving 14 bases between them. The CDR3 consists of 15 residues.

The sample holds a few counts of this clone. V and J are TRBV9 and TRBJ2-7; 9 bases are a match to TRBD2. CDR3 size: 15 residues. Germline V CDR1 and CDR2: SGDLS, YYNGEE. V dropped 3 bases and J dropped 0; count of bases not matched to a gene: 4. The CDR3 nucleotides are TGTGCCAGCAGCGCGCGGGGGGGCCCCTCCTACGAGCAGTACTTC. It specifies CASSARGGPSYEQYF.

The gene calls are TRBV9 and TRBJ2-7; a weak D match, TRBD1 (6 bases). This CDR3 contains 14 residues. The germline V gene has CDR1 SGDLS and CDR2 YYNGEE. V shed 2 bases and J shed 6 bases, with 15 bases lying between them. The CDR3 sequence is CASSVGQRGSEQYF. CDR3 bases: TGTGCCAGCAGCGTGGGACAAAGGGGCAGCGAGCAGTACTTC. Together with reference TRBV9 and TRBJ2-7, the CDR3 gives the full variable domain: DSGVTQTPKHLITATGQRVTLRCSPRSGDLSVYWYQQSLDQGLQFLIQYYNGEERAKGNILERFSAQQFPDLHSELNLSSLELGDSALYFCASSVGQRGSEQYFGPGTRLTVT.

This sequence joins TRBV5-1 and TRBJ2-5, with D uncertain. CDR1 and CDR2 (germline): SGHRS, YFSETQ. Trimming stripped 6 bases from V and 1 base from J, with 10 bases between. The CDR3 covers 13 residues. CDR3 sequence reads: CASKLRLQETQYF. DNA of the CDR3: TGCGCCAGCAAACTACGGCTCCAAGAGACCCAGTACTTC.

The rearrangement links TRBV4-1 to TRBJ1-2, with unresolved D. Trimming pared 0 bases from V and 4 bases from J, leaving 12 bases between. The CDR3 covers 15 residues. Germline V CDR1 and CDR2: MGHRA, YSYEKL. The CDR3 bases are TGCGCCAGCAGCCAAGACTTACGGGGATCCTATGGCTACACCTTC. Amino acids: CASSQDLRGSYGYTF.

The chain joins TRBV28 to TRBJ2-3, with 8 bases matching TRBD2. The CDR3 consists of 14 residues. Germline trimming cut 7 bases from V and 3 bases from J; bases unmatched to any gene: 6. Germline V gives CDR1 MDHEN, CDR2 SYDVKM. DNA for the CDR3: TGTGCCAGCACAGGGACTAGTTCTACAGATACGCAGTATTTT. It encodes CASTGTSSTDTQYF.

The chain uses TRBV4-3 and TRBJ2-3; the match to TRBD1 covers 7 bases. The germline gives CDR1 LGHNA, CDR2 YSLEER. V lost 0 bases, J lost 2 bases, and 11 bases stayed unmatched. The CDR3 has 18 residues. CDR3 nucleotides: TGCGCCAGCAGCCAAGAAGGAGAAGGGGGCCCACTCACAGATACGCAGTATTTT. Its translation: CASSQEGEGGPLTDTQYF.

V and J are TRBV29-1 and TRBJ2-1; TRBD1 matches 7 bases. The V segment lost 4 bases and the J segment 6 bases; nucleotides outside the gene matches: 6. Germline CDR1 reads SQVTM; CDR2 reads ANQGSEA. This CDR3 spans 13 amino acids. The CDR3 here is CSVAVRGFNEQFF. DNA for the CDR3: TGCAGCGTTGCGGTCAGGGGGTTCAATGAGCAGTTCTTC.

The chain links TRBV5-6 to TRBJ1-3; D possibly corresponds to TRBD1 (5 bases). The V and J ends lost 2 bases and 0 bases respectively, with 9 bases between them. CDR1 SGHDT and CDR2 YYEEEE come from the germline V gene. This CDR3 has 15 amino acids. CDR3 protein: CASSFPGGSGNTIYF. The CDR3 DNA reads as TGTGCCAGCAGCTTCCCCGGGGGCTCTGGAAACACCATATATTTT.

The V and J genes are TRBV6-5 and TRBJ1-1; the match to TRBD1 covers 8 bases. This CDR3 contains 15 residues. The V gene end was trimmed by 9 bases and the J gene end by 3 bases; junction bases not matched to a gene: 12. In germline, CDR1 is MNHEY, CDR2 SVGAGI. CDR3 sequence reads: CASRLNRGGDTEAFF. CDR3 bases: TGTGCCAGTAGACTAAACAGGGGGGGGGACACTGAAGCTTTCTTT.

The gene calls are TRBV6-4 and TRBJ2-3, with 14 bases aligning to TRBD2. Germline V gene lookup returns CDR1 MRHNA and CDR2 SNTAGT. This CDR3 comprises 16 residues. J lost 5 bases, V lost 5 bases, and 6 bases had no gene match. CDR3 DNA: TGTGCCAGCAGTTACGGGACTAGCGGGGGAGGAGATACGCAGTATTTT. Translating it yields CASSYGTSGGGDTQYF.

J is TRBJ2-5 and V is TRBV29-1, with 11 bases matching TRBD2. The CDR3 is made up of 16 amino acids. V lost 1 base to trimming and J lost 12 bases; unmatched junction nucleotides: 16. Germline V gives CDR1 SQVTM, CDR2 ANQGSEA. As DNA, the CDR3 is TGCAGCGTTGAAGGGATTCTAACTAGCGGGAGCCACCTCGAGTACTTC. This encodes CSVEGILTSGSHLEYF.

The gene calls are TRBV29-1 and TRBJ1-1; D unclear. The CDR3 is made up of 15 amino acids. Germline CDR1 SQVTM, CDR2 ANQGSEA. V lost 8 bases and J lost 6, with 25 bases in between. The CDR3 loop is CSMGRPTPTGAEAFF. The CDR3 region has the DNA TGCAGCATGGGTAGGCCCACCCCAACGGGAGCTGAAGCTTTCTTT.

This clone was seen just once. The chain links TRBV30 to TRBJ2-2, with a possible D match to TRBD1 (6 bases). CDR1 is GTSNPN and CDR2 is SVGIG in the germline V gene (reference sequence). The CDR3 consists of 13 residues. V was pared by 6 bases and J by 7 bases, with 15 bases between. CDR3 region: CACQPGDNGELFF. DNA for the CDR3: TGTGCCTGCCAACCAGGGGATAACGGGGAGCTGTTTTTT.

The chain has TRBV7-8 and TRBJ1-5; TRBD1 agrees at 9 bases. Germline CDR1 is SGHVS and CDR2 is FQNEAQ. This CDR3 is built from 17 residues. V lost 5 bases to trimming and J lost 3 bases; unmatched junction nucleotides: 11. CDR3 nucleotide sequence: TGTGCCAGCAGCGTCGACAGGGGGATTTCTTCCAATCAGCCCCAGCATTTT. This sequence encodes CASSVDRGISSNQPQHF.

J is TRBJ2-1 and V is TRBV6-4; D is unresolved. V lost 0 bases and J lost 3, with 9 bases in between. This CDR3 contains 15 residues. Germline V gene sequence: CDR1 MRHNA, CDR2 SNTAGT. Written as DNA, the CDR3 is TGTGCCAGCAGTGACTCGGCGGAAAGCTACAATGAGCAGTTCTTC. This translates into CASSDSAESYNEQFF.

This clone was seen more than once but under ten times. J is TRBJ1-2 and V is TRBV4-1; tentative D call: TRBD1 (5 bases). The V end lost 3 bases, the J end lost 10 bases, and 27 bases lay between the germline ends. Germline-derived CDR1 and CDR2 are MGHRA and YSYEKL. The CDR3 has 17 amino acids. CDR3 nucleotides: TGCGCCAGCAGCCATGGGGGGTTGCGTTCAGAATCTTCATTCTACACCTTC. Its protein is CASSHGGLRSESSFYTF.

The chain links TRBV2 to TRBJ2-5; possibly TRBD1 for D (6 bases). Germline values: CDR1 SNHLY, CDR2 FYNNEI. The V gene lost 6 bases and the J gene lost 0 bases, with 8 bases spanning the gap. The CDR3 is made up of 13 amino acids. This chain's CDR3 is CASRGAYQETQYF. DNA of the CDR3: TGTGCCAGCAGGGGGGCGTACCAAGAGACCCAGTACTTC.

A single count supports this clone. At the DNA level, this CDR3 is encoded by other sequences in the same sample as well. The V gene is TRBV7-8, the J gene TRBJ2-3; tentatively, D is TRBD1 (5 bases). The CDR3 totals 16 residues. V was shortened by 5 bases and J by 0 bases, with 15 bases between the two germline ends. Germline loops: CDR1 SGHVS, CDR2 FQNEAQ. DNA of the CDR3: TGTGCCAGCAGCCCACACAGGACACGTAGCACAGATACGCAGTATTTT. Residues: CASSPHRTRSTDTQYF.

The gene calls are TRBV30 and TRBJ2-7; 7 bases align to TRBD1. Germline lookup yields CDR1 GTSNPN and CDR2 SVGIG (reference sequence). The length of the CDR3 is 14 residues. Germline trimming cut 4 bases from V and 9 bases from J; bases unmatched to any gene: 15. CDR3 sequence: CAWKLDRVAIGQYF. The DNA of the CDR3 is TGTGCCTGGAAACTCGACAGGGTAGCTATTGGGCAGTACTTC.

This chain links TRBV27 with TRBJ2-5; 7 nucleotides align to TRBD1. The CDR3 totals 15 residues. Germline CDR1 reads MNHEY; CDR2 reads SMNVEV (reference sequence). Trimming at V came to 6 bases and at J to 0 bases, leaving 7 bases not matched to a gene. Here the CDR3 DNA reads TGTGCCAGCAGCCCGATCGACAGGGACCAAGAGACCCAGTACTTC. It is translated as CASSPIDRDQETQYF.

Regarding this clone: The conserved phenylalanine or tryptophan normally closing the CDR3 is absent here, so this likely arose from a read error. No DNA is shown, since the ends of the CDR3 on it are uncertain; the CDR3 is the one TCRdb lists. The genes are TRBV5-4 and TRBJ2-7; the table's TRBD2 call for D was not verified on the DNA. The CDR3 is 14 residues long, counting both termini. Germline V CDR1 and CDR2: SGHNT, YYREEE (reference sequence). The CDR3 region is CASSLIGTSGQTEL.

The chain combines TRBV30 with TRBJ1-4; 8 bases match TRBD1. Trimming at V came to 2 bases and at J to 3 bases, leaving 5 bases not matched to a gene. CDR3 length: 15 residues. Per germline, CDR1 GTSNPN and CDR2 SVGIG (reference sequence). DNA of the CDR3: TGTGCCTGGAGTTCCACGACAGGGGCTAATGAAAAACTGTTTTTT. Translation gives CAWSSTTGANEKLFF.

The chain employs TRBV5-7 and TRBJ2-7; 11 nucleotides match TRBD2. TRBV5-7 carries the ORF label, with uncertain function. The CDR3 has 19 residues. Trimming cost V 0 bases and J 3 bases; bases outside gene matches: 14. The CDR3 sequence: CASSLEYTSGSRRNYEQYF. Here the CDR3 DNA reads TGTGCCAGCAGCTTGGAATACACTAGCGGGAGTCGACGAAACTACGAGCAGTACTTC.